This TCR beta chain was recovered during a study of T cell clonotyping in hematopoietic cell transplantation. For this clone: Its antigen is still unknown.

Method: immunoSEQ multiplex PCR; TCRdb's copy keeps in-frame clones and lacks some. The sample has about 16,000 clones, approximately 91% seen once. The V end lost 5 bases, the J end lost 8 bases, and 18 bases lay between the germline ends. CDR1 and CDR2 (germline): SQVTM, ANQGSEA. The CDR3 is made up of 13 amino acids. Study findings and constraints: After transplant, recipient diversity fell while pathologically expanded clonotypes grew through day 180. Cells were unsorted, so CD4 and CD8 contributions were not separated.

J is TRBJ1-1 and V is TRBV29-1; a weak D match, TRBD1 (6 bases). The sequence came from a man aged 40-55 years in good health. Some clones in this sample may be carry-over from other donors' samples. Sequenced sample: peripheral blood mononuclear cells. The CDR3 is CSVLYQGMTEAFF. CDR3 nucleotide sequence: TGCAGCGTTTTATATCAGGGGATGACGGAAGCTTTCTTT.